This T cell receptor beta chain was obtained from a study of blood T cell repertoires in COVID-19. For the study at large: PBMCs, B-cell-depleted T cells, or T cells provided the cDNA or gDNA that made up the material.

Only in-frame clones appear in the TCRdb table, and some are missing; sequencing was by immunoSEQ multiplex PCR. The sample carries under 300,000 clones, 82% recorded once. V lost 4 bases, J lost 4 bases, and 14 bases lay in between. Germline loops: CDR1 SGHRS, CDR2 YFSETQ. The CDR3 has 14 residues. This TCR was sampled from a woman of 80 years or more with active or convalescent COVID-19. Sequenced input: peripheral blood. The chain has TRBV5-1 and TRBJ1-2; D gene ambiguous. The CDR3 DNA is TGCGCCAGCAGCCCGGGCGGGATTGCCTATGGCTACACCTTC. This gives the protein CASSPGGIAYGYTF.